Here is one T cell receptor beta chain with its context. The data were taken from a study of blood T cell repertoires in COVID-19. Using immunoSEQ multiplex PCR, the repertoire was profiled, and TCRdb retains in-frame clones only, with some absent. The data show around 210,000 clones, about 88% seen once. V lost 5 bases to trimming and J lost 3 bases; unmatched junction nucleotides: 11. The CDR3 runs to 17 residues. Germline V gives CDR1 MNHNY, CDR2 SVGAGI (reference sequence). J is TRBJ2-1 and V is TRBV6-6; TRBD2 aligns across 9 bases. Sequences were obtained from peripheral blood. The source of this sequence is a man aged 45-60 years with COVID-19, enrolled during active disease. CDR3 protein: CASSRLAAAKNYNEQFF. In DNA, the CDR3 is TGTGCCAGCAGTCGACTAGCGGCCGCGAAGAACTACAATGAGCAGTTCTTC.